The present T cell receptor (beta chain) was sequenced within a study of T cell responses to AZD1222 COVID-19 vaccine. Study-wide context: The analysis combined second doses at about 4 or about 12 weeks.

Note on this clone: Antigen specificity is unknown.

CDR1 is SGHVS, CDR2 FNYEAQ, per germline. Between the trimmed V and J ends, which lost 5 bases and 9 bases, there was a span of 17 bases. The length of the CDR3 is 14 residues. General study results and limits: Of spike-specific TCRs, nearly half reportedly target regions left unmutated in variants. Clonal diversity may have been underestimated in mostly white British donors.

Some clones are missing from TCRdb's copy, which holds only in-frame ones; the method was immunoSEQ multiplex PCR. The repertoire holds over 110,000 clones, with approximately 89% as singletons. This clonotype was sampled from an adult in good health. Here the sequenced sample was peripheral blood, taken on day 0 of AZD1222 vaccination. V usage is TRBV7-6 and J usage is TRBJ2-1; D uncertain. The chain's CDR3 is CASSPTGGVSEQFF. The CDR3 coding sequence is TGTGCCAGCAGCCCGACGGGTGGGGTCTCTGAGCAGTTCTTC.